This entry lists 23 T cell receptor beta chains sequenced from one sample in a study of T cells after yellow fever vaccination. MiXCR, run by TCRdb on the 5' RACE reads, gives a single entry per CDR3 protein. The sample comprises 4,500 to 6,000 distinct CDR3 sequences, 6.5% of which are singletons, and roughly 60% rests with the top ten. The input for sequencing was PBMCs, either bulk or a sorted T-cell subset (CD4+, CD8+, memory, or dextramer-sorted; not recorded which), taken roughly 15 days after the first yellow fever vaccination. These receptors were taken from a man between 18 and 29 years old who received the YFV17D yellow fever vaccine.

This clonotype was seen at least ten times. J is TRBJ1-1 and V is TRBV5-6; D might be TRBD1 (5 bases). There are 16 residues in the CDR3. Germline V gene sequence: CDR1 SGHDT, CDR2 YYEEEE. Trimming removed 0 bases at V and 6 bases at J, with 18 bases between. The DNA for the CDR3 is TGTGCCAGCAGCTTGGAATGGTACGGGACGCCTGCTGAAGCTTTCTTT. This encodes CASSLEWYGTPAEAFF.

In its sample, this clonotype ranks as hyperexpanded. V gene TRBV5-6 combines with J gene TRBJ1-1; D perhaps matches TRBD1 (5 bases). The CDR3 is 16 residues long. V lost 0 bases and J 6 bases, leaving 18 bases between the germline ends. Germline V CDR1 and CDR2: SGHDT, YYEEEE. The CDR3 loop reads CASSLEGYGTPAEAFF. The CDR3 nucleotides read TGTGCCAGCAGCTTGGAAGGGTACGGGACGCCGGCTGAAGCTTTCTTT.

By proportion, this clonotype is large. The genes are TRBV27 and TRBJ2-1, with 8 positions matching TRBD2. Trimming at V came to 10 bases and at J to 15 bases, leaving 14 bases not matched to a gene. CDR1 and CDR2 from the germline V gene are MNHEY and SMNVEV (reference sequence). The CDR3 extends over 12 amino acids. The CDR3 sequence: CATGTRGGGRFF. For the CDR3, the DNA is TGTGCCACCGGGACTAGAGGGGGGGGTCGGTTCTTC.

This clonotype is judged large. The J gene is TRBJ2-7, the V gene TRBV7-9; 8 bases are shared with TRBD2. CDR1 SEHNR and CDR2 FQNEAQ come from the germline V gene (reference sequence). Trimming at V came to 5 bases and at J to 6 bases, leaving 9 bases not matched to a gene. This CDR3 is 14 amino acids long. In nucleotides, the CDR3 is TGTGCCAGCAGCGCCCCAGCGGGGGTCGGCGAGCAGTACTTC. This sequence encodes CASSAPAGVGEQYF.

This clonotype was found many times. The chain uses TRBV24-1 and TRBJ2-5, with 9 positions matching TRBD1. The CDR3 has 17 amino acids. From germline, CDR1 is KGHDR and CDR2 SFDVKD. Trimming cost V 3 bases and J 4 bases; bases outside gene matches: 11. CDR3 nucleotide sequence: TGTGCCACCAGTGATGGGGCGTCGGGACAGGGCCGAGAGACCCAGTACTTC. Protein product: CATSDGASGQGRETQYF.

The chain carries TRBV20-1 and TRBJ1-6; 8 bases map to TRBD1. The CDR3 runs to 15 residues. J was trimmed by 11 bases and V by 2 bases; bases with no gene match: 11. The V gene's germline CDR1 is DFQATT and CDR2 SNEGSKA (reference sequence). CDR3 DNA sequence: TGCAGTGCTAGAACAACCCTCGACAGGGGAACACCCCTCCACTTT. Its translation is CSARTTLDRGTPLHF.

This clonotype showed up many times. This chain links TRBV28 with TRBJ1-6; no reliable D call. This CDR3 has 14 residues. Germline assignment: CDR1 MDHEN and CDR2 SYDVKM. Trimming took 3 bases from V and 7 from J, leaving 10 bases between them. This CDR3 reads CASSFYKGNSPLHF. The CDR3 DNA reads TGTGCCAGCAGTTTCTACAAAGGCAATTCACCCCTCCACTTT.

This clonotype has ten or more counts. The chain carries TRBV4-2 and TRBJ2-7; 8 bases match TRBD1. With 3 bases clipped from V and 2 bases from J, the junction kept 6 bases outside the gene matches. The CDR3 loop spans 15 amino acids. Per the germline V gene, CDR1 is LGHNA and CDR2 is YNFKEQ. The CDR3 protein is CASSHTGTGTYEQYF. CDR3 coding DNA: TGTGCCAGCAGCCATACCGGGACAGGCACCTACGAGCAGTACTTC.

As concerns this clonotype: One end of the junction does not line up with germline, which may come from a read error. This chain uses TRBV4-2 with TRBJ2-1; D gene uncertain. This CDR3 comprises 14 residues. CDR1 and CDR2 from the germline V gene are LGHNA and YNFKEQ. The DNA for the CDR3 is TGTGCCATCAGCCCCGAGCTCCGCTACAATGAGCAGTTCTTC. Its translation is CAISPELRYNEQFF.

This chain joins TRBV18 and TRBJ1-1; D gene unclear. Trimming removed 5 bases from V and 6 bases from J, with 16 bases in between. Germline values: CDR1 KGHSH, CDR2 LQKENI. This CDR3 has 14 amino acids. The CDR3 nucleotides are TGTGCCAGCTCAGAGCGGGAAAGTAGGGCTGAAGCTTTCTTT. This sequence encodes CASSERESRAEAFF.

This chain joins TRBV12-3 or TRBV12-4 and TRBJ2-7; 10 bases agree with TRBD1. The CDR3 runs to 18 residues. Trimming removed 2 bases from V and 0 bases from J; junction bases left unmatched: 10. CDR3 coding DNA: TGTGCCAGCAGTTTAATCCCGGGACAGGGGCCGAGCTCCTACGAGCAGTACGTC. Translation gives CASSLIPGQGPSSYEQYV.

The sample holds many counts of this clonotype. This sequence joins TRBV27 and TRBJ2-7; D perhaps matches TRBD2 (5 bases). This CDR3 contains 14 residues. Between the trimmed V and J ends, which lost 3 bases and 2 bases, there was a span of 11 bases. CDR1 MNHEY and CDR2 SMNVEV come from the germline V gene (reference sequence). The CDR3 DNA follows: TGTGCCAGCAGTTTTGGAGGCAGACCCTACGAGCAGTACTTC. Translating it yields CASSFGGRPYEQYF.

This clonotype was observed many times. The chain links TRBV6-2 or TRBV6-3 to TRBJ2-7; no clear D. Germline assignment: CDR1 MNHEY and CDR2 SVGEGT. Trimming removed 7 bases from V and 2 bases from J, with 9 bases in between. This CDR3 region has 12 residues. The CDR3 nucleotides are TGTGCCAGCATCGGTCGGGCCTACGAGCAGTACTTC. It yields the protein CASIGRAYEQYF.

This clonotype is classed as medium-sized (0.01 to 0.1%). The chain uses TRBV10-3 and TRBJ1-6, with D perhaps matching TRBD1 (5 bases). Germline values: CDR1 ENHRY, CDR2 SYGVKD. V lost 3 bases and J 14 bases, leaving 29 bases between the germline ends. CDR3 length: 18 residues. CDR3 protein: CAISDPTATLIPNSALHF. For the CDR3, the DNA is TGTGCCATCAGTGACCCGACAGCTACCCTAATTCCCAATTCGGCCCTCCACTTT.

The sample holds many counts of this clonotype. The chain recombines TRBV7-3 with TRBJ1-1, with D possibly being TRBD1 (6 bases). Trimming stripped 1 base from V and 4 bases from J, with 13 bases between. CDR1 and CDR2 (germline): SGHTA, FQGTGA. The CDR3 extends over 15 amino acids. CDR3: CASSLMGRGATEAFF. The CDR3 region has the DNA TGTGCCAGCAGCTTAATGGGCCGGGGGGCCACTGAAGCTTTCTTT.

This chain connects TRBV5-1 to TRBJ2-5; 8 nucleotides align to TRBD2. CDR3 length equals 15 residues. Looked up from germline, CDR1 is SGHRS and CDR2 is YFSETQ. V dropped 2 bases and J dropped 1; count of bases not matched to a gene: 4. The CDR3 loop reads CASSFPAGAQETQYF. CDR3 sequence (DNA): TGCGCCAGCAGCTTCCCAGCGGGGGCCCAAGAGACCCAGTACTTC. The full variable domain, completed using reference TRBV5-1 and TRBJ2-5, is KAGVTQTPRYLIKTRGQQVTLSCSPISGHRSVSWYQQTPGQGLQFLFEYFSETQRNKGNFPGRFSGRQFSNSRSEMNVSTLELGDSALYLCASSFPAGAQETQYFGPGTRLLVL.

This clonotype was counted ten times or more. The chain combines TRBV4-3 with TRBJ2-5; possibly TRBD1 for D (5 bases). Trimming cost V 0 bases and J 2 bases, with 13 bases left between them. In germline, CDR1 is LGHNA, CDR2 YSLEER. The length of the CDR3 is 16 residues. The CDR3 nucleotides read TGCGCCAGCAGCCAAGATGAGACAGCGATACAAGAGACCCAGTACTTC. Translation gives CASSQDETAIQETQYF.

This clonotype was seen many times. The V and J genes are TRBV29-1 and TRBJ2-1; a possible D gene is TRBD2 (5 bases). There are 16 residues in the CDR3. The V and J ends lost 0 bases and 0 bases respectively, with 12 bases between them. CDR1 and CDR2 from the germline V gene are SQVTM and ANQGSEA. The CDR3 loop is CSVEEDRGRSYNEQFF. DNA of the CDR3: TGCAGCGTTGAAGAAGATCGCGGGCGCTCCTACAATGAGCAGTTCTTC.

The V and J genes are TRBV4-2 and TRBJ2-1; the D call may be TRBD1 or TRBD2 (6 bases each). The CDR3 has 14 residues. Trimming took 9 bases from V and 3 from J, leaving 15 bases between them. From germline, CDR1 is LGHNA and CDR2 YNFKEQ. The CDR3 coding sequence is TGTGCCAGGGGCCCCGGGGGCCGCTACAATGAGCAGTTCTTC. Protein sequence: CARGPGGRYNEQFF.

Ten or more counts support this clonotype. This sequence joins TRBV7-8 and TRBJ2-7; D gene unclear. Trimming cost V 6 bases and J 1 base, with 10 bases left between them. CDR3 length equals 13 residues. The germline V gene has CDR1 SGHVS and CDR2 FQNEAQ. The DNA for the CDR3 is TGTGCCAGCAGTCAACAGCAATCCTACGAGCAGTACGTC. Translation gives CASSQQQSYEQYV.

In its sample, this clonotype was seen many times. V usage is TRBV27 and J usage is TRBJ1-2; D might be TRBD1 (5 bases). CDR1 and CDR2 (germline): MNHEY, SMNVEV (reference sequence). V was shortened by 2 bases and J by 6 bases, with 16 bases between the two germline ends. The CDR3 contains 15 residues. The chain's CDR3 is CASSLSWGREDGYTF. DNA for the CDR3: TGTGCCAGCAGTTTAAGCTGGGGGAGGGAGGATGGCTACACCTTC.

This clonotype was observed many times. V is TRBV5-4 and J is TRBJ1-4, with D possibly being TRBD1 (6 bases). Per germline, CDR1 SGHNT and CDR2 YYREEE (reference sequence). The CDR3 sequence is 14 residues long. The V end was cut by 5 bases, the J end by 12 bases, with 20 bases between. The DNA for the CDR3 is TGTGCCAGCAGTTCCGGGACACGCCAAGGGGAACTGTTTTTT. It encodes CASSSGTRQGELFF.

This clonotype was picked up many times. This CDR3 reads CSAKGFATNEKLFF. CDR3 DNA: TGCAGTGCTAAGGGGTTTGCAACTAATGAAAAACTGTTTTTT. The chain has TRBV20-1 and TRBJ1-4; TRBD1 is a possible D gene (5 bases). Looked up from germline, CDR1 is DFQATT and CDR2 is SNEGSKA (reference sequence). CDR3 length: 14 residues. V lost 4 bases, J lost 0 bases, and 9 bases lay in between.